This T cell receptor beta chain originates from a study of blood T cell repertoires in COVID-19. Overall study: The cDNA or gDNA used as material had been derived from T cells, B-cell-depleted T cells, or PBMCs.

Per the authors' pipeline: Reference gene primer amplification gave nucleated cell count estimates. The repertoire was sequenced with immunoSEQ multiplex PCR; TCRdb's copy has only in-frame clones and lacks some. The V and J calls and clone size come from that table; D and trimming were worked out from the DNA. The data show around 150,000 clones, with roughly 93% seen just once and 3.5% to 5% held by the top ten. Looked up from germline, CDR1 is SGHAT and CDR2 is FQNNGV. Trimming shortened V by 2 bases and J by 5 bases, and 13 bases separated the two germline ends. The CDR3 covers 14 residues. The receptor was isolated from a woman aged 45-65 years with acute or convalescent COVID-19. The chain has TRBV11-2 and TRBJ2-7, with D tentatively TRBD1 (5 bases). The sample was peripheral blood. The CDR3 nucleotides are TGTGCCAGCAGCTTACAGGGTAGGTTGGACGAGCAGTACTTC. Translating it yields CASSLQGRLDEQYF.